The 19 T cell receptor beta chains listed next were all sequenced from one sample in a study of T cell clusters in autoimmune cytopenias. TRB was amplified from roughly 270 ng of peripheral blood genomic DNA per sample. One tube held mixed TRB-A and TRB-B primer pools for touch-down PCR. TCRdb re-called the multiplex PCR reads and catalogs CDR3 proteins one per entry, DNA excluded. The listing contains 4,200 or so distinct CDR3 sequences. The sample was also linked to a second study, of T cell repertoires in aging, cancer and after chemotherapy.

The specimen was peripheral blood. These receptor sequences come from a human donor in good health.

The V and J genes are TRBV25-1 and TRBJ2-7; TCRdb indicates TRBD1, and absent DNA this call remains unverified. The V gene's germline CDR1 is MGHDK and CDR2 SYGVNS. The CDR3 totals 17 residues. The CDR3 spells CASSESPPGQTAYEQYF.

Its frequency marks this clonotype as medium-sized. The CDR3: CASSLPSQETQYF. The chain employs TRBV5-4 and TRBJ2-5. This CDR3 is 13 amino acids long. The germline V gene encodes CDR1 SGHNT and CDR2 YYREEE (reference sequence).

Considering frequency, this clonotype is hyperexpanded. The chain carries TRBV6-5 and TRBJ2-7. The germline V gene has CDR1 MNHEY and CDR2 SVGAGI. This CDR3 spans 13 amino acids. This chain's CDR3 is CASSFLGVYEQYF.

The rearrangement joins TRBV6-1 to TRBJ1-2; TCRdb picks TRBD1, but there is no DNA to check that call. The length of the CDR3 is 15 residues. CDR1 is MNHNS, CDR2 SASEGT, per germline. CDR3 amino acids: CASSESGQGAWGYTF.

This clonotype is called medium-sized based on its frequency. The chain couples TRBV27 to TRBJ2-5. The CDR3 is 14 amino acids. The germline V gene has CDR1 MNHEY and CDR2 SMNVEV (reference sequence). CDR3 amino acids: CASSKWRGQETQYF.

The chain is built from TRBV5-5 and TRBJ1-1. From germline, CDR1 is SGHKS and CDR2 YYEKEE (reference sequence). The CDR3 spans 13 residues. The CDR3 here is CASSWDRETEAFF. The variable domain in full, with the rest retrieved from reference TRBV5-5 and TRBJ1-1, is DAGVTQSPTHLIKTRGQQVTLRCSPISGHKSVSWYQQVLGQGPQFIFQYYEKEERGRGNFPDRFSARQFPNYSSELNVNALLLGDSALYLCASSWDRETEAFFGQGTRLTVV.

By frequency, this clonotype registers medium-sized. J is TRBJ2-7 and V is TRBV18; no DNA is available, so the TRBD1 call from TCRdb remains unchecked. Germline V gives CDR1 KGHSH, CDR2 LQKENI. The CDR3 loop spans 13 amino acids. The CDR3 loop is CASFSTVSYEQYF.

This clonotype registers medium-sized (0.01 to 0.1%) by frequency. The chain links TRBV6-4 to TRBJ2-7. The germline gives CDR1 MRHNA, CDR2 SNTAGT. This CDR3 contains 15 residues. CDR3: CASSALAGGAYEQYF.

In terms of frequency, this clonotype is medium-sized. This chain links TRBV6-2 or TRBV6-3 with TRBJ2-2; no DNA is available, so the TRBD1 call from TCRdb remains unchecked. The CDR3 contains 15 residues. Per germline, CDR1 MNHEY and CDR2 SVGEGT. The CDR3 reads CASSSGGGYTGELFF.

The gene calls are TRBV12-3 or TRBV12-4 and TRBJ2-2; TCRdb picks TRBD1, but there is no DNA to check that call. This CDR3 spans 16 amino acids. CDR3 sequence: CASGGTDRADTGELFF.

The rearrangement links TRBV5-1 to TRBJ1-3. CDR3 size: 16 residues. Germline V gene lookup returns CDR1 SGHRS and CDR2 YFSETQ. The CDR3 reads CASSSGLSGFGNTIYF.

This clonotype is labeled medium-sized based on frequency. The V gene is TRBV6-2 or TRBV6-3, the J gene TRBJ1-5. The length of the CDR3 is 15 residues. The V gene's germline CDR1 is MNHEY and CDR2 SVGEGT. This CDR3 is CASSYSSIGSQPQHF.

The rearrangement links TRBV5-6 to TRBJ1-2. Germline V gives CDR1 SGHDT, CDR2 YYEEEE. CDR3 length: 16 residues. The CDR3: CASSLLLALGNYGYTF.

The rearrangement links TRBV5-1 to TRBJ2-4; TCRdb designates TRBD1, a call that cannot be tested without DNA. Germline V CDR1 and CDR2: SGHRS, YFSETQ. This CDR3 has 14 amino acids. CDR3 loop: CASSPGTAKNIQYF. The complete variable domain, with remaining parts taken from reference TRBV5-1 and TRBJ2-4, reads KAGVTQTPRYLIKTRGQQVTLSCSPISGHRSVSWYQQTPGQGLQFLFEYFSETQRNKGNFPGRFSGRQFSNSRSEMNVSTLELGDSALYLCASSPGTAKNIQYFGAGTRLSVL.

The rearrangement uses TRBV6-4 and TRBJ1-2; TCRdb selects TRBD1, and the lack of DNA leaves this call unchecked. This CDR3 region has 15 residues. Germline CDR1 and CDR2: MRHNA and SNTAGT. The CDR3 here is CASSEAGVPNYGYTF.

The J gene is TRBJ2-1, the V gene TRBV20-1; TCRdb indicates TRBD1, and absent DNA this call remains unverified. The germline gives CDR1 DFQATT, CDR2 SNEGSKA (reference sequence). The CDR3 length is 16 residues. CDR3 in amino acids: CSARDSSGGTYNEQFF.

The chain combines TRBV11-3 with TRBJ2-3. Germline V gene lookup returns CDR1 SGHNT and CDR2 YENEEA. The CDR3 runs to 12 residues. The CDR3 protein is CASSPRSGTQYF.

Measured by frequency, this clonotype is medium-sized. The CDR3: CASIPGDGYGYTF. The chain carries TRBV6-5 and TRBJ1-2; TCRdb's D gene call, TRBD1, goes unchecked for lack of DNA. The CDR3 is 13 amino acids. The germline V gene has CDR1 MNHEY and CDR2 SVGAGI.

This chain joins TRBV18 and TRBJ2-7; absent DNA, TCRdb's TRBD1 call cannot be checked. The CDR3 runs to 15 residues. Germline CDR1 KGHSH, CDR2 LQKENI. The CDR3 loop reads CASSPTGTASYEQYF.